The sequence of this TCR beta chain was determined in a study of vaccination effects on CD4 cells after COVID-19. The germline gives CDR1 LNHDA, CDR2 SQIVND (reference sequence). The CDR3 is 17 residues long. Trimming took off 5 bases at V and 0 bases at J, with 17 bases between the two ends. Subsequent to less than eleven days of culture, CD4+ T cells were isolated. The participants, recipients of two vaccine doses, got either BNT162b2 or mRNA-1273. Here immunoSEQ multiplex PCR was the method, and the copy in TCRdb shows in-frame clones only, minus some. The data hold 42,000 or so clones, with around 70% observed a single time. The count of this clone is one. Its cognate antigen is unknown.

This sample comprised CD4+ T cells from PBMCs cultured without peptide, obtained after COVID-19 vaccination. The source of this sequence is a human donor who received a COVID-19 vaccine. The chain combines TRBV19 with TRBJ2-1; possibly TRBD1 for D (6 bases). The CDR3 DNA reads TGTGCCAGTAGTCTAAGGACAGTAACTTACTCCTACAATGAGCAGTTCTTC. It specifies CASSLRTVTYSYNEQFF.